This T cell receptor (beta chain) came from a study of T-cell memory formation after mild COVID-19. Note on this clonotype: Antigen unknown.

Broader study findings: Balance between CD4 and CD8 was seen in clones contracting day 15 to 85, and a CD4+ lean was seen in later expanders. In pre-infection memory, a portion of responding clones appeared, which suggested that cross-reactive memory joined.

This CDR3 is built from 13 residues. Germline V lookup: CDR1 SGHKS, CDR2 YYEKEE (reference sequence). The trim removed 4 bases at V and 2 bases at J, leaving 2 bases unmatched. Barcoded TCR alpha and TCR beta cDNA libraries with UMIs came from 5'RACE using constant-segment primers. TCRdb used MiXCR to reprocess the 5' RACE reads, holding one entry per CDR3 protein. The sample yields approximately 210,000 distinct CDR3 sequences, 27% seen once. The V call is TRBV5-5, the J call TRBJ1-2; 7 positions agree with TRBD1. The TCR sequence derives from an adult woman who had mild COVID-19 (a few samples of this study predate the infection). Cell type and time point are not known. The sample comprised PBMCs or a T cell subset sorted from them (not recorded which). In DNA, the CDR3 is TGTGCCAGCAGCACGACAGGGAACTATGGCTACACCTTC. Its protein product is CASSTTGNYGYTF.